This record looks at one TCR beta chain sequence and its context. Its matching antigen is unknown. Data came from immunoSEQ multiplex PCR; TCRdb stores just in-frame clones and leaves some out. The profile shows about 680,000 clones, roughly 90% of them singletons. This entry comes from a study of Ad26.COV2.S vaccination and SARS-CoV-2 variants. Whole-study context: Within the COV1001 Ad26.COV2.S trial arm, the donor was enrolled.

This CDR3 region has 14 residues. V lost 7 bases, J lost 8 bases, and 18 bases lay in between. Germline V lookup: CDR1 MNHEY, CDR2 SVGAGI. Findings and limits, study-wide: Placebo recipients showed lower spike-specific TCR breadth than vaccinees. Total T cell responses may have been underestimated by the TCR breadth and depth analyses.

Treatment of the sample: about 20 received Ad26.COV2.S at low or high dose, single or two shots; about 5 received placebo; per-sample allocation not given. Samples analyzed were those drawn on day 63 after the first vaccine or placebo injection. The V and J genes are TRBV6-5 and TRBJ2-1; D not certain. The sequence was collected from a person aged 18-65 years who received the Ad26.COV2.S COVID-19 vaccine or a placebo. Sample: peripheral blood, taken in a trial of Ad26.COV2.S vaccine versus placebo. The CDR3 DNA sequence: TGTGCCAGCACCTTAGGGTCTCGGGCCGATGAGCAGTTCTTC. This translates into CASTLGSRADEQFF.